The 6 T cell receptor beta chains presented below share a single source sample, sequenced in a study of OX40 agonist ivuxolimab in advanced cancers. The table came from immunoSEQ multiplex PCR; TCRdb's copy has only in-frame clones and leaves some out. Counted here are more than 40,000 clones, about 91% occurring once; the ten biggest clones make up over 9.5%. Sample: CD4+ or CD8+ T cells sorted from blood, taken in a trial of the OX40 agonist ivuxolimab. These receptors came from an adult with an advanced solid tumor such as melanoma, head and neck, liver or kidney cancer.

This chain connects TRBV9 to TRBJ2-2; tentatively, D is TRBD2 (6 bases). Per the germline V gene, CDR1 is SGDLS and CDR2 is YYNGEE. The CDR3 totals 16 residues. Trimming left V 4 bases short and J 1 base short, with 14 bases between. The CDR3 nucleotides are TGTGCCAGCAGCCCCGGGGGAGCGGGGAACACCGGGGAGCTGTTTTTT. This codes for CASSPGGAGNTGELFF. The full variable domain, its missing parts supplied by reference TRBV9 and TRBJ2-2, is DSGVTQTPKHLITATGQRVTLRCSPRSGDLSVYWYQQSLDQGLQFLIQYYNGEERAKGNILERFSAQQFPDLHSELNLSSLELGDSALYFCASSPGGAGNTGELFFGEGSRLTVL.

V is TRBV4-3 and J is TRBJ2-7; no clear D gene. Germline CDR1 LGHNA, CDR2 YSLEER. The CDR3 length is 14 residues. V lost 1 base and J lost 2, with 9 bases in between. DNA for the CDR3: TGCGCCAGCAGCCAAGGCCTTCTGACCTACGAGCAGTACTTC. Its translation: CASSQGLLTYEQYF.

The CDR3 sequence: CASSLLGPGSNEKLFF. Here the CDR3 DNA reads TGTGCCAGCAGCCTACTGGGACCAGGGAGTAATGAAAAACTGTTTTTT. The chain employs TRBV11-2 and TRBJ1-4; TRBD1 is a possible D gene (5 bases). The CDR3 spans 16 residues. Trimming took 5 bases from V and 4 from J, leaving 17 bases between them. Germline V gene lookup returns CDR1 SGHAT and CDR2 FQNNGV.

V gene TRBV10-2 combines with J gene TRBJ2-7, with D unclear. The CDR3 extends over 15 amino acids. Trimming left V 2 bases short and J 0 bases short, with 11 bases between. From germline, CDR1 is WSHSY and CDR2 SAAADI. The CDR3 spells CASSESSTSSYEQYF. In nucleotides, the CDR3 is TGCGCCAGCAGTGAGAGCTCCACGAGCTCCTACGAGCAGTACTTC.

The chain employs TRBV6-1 and TRBJ2-2; D remains unclear. CDR3 length: 12 amino acids. Germline CDR1 and CDR2: MNHNS and SASEGT. Between the trimmed V and J ends, which lost 6 bases and 8 bases, there was a span of 10 bases. The CDR3 DNA follows: TGTGCCAGCAGCCTTATAGTAGGGGAGCTGTTTTTT. Protein sequence: CASSLIVGELFF.

The chain recombines TRBV19 with TRBJ1-1, with 8 bases aligning to TRBD1. Germline trimming cut 7 bases from V and 0 bases from J; bases unmatched to any gene: 10. Per germline, CDR1 LNHDA and CDR2 SQIVND (reference sequence). CDR3 length: 16 residues. The CDR3 DNA sequence: TGTGCCAGTACCCAGACAGGGGACGAAATGAACACTGAAGCTTTCTTT. This sequence encodes CASTQTGDEMNTEAFF.